The text below deals with one T cell receptor (beta chain). Its antigen is currently unknown. This entry belongs to a study of shared clonotypes between healthy human individuals. Deep-level running was used for the assay. Each PCR replicate from the sorted subsets contained about 200 ng DNA, which is 30,000 or so T cell genomes. TCRdb keeps only in-frame clones here, not all; method: immunoSEQ multiplex PCR. The top ten clones hold 0.1% to 0.15% of a sample with millions of clones, roughly 94% of them seen once. Findings and limits, study-wide: Clonotype sharing across donors was expected to vary with sequencing depth. Relative to clonotypes present in all four donors, those not shared had lower generation probabilities.

CDR3 length: 14 amino acids. Germline V gene sequence: CDR1 MNHEY, CDR2 SMNVEV (reference sequence). With 3 bases removed from V and 1 base from J, the gap between germline ends came to 9 bases. The specimen was naive CD4+ T cells sorted from blood. Subset of the sample: CD45RA+ positively selected. The receptor's source is a man in his late teens or twenties in good health. The V call is TRBV27, the J call TRBJ1-1, with D unresolved. For the CDR3, the DNA is TGTGCCAGCAGTTTCTCTCAGGAGAACACTGAAGCTTTCTTT. Encoded protein: CASSFSQENTEAFF.